These 22 T cell receptor beta chains came from one sample sequenced in a study of shared T cell receptors in the human thymus. The assay was immunoSEQ multiplex PCR, and TCRdb's table has in-frame clones only and misses some. In the table there are some 760,000 clones, 80% to 90% of which are singletons. Separately, the same data were catalogued under a study of human thymus T cells.

Specimen: thymocytes. All receptors come from a girl less than two years old with a congenital heart defect.

This clone was seen more than once but under ten times. The chain carries TRBV4-1 and TRBJ2-7; D is possibly TRBD1 (5 bases). The CDR3 sequence is 14 residues long. Per the germline V gene, CDR1 is MGHRA and CDR2 is YSYEKL. V was cut by 1 base and J by 2 bases, with 9 bases left in between. CDR3 sequence reads: CASSQGPGTYEQYF. CDR3 DNA sequence: TGCGCCAGCAGCCAAGGTCCAGGGACCTACGAGCAGTACTTC.

This clone was seen once. The chain is built from TRBV5-5 and TRBJ2-7; 8 bases match TRBD1. The CDR3 runs to 14 residues. Germline V gene lookup returns CDR1 SGHKS and CDR2 YYEKEE (reference sequence). Losses at the gene ends were 3 bases for V and 4 bases for J; bases not matched to a gene: 6. The DNA of the CDR3 is TGTGCCAGCAGCTGGGGGACAGGTGCATACGAGCAGTACTTC. This codes for CASSWGTGAYEQYF.

About this clone: One junction end disagrees with the germline gene, perhaps due to a read error. The chain recombines TRBV7-7 with TRBJ2-7; 8 bases agree with TRBD1. CDR3 size: 15 residues. Germline lookup yields CDR1 SSHAT and CDR2 FNYEAQ (reference sequence). The CDR3 DNA reads as TGTGCTAGCAGCCCCATCCGGACAGGGCTAGGCGAGCAGTACTTC. It codes for CASSPIRTGLGEQYF.

V gene TRBV5-1 combines with J gene TRBJ2-6, with 7 bases that match TRBD1. Germline V gene sequence: CDR1 SGHRS, CDR2 YFSETQ. J lost 1 base, V lost 0 bases, and 7 bases had no gene match. The CDR3 sequence is 18 residues long. CDR3 loop: CASSLADRVPSGANVLTF. The CDR3 DNA reads as TGCGCCAGCAGCTTGGCCGACAGGGTACCGTCTGGGGCCAACGTCCTGACTTTC.

V and J are TRBV5-5 and TRBJ2-7, with TRBD2 identical over 7 bases. The germline V gene encodes CDR1 SGHKS and CDR2 YYEKEE (reference sequence). The CDR3 runs to 15 residues. V trimming: 4 bases; J trimming: 1 base; junction bases outside the gene matches: 8. CDR3 region: CASSRWEGPSYEQYF. CDR3 DNA sequence: TGTGCCAGCAGCCGGTGGGAGGGCCCTTCCTACGAGCAGTACTTC. Using reference TRBV5-5 and TRBJ2-7 for the parts outside the CDR3, the full variable domain is DAGVTQSPTHLIKTRGQQVTLRCSPISGHKSVSWYQQVLGQGPQFIFQYYEKEERGRGNFPDRFSARQFPNYSSELNVNALLLGDSALYLCASSRWEGPSYEQYFGPGTRLTVT.

The rearrangement joins TRBV7-2 to TRBJ1-3, with D uncertain. The ends were cut back, 1 base at V and 7 bases at J, with 8 bases in the middle. This CDR3 is 13 amino acids long. The germline V gene has CDR1 SGHTA and CDR2 FQGNSA. CDR3 DNA: TGTGCCAGCAGCTTAGGTTTCGGGAACACCATATATTTT. Residues: CASSLGFGNTIYF.

The genes are TRBV4-1 and TRBJ1-1; a possible D gene is TRBD1 (5 bases). Germline values: CDR1 MGHRA, CDR2 YSYEKL. The CDR3 is 16 amino acids. V was clipped by 1 base and J by 0 bases, with 12 bases between them. Here the CDR3 reads CASSQVLGVVNTEAFF. For the CDR3, the DNA is TGCGCCAGCAGCCAAGTATTAGGGGTAGTGAACACTGAAGCTTTCTTT.

The rearrangement links TRBV5-1 to TRBJ2-7; D might be TRBD2 (5 bases). This CDR3 is 19 amino acids long. Per germline, CDR1 SGHRS and CDR2 YFSETQ. Trimming pared 3 bases from V and 6 bases from J, leaving 31 bases between. This CDR3 reads CASSSYACPQGSLFCEQYF. The DNA for the CDR3 is TGCGCCAGCAGCTCTTATGCGTGTCCTCAAGGGAGTTTGTTCTGCGAGCAGTACTTC.

The chain combines TRBV4-3 with TRBJ2-1; D may be TRBD2 (6 bases). Looked up from germline, CDR1 is LGHNA and CDR2 is YSLEER. The CDR3 has 15 amino acids. V lost 6 bases to trimming and J lost 2 bases, with 14 bases between them. DNA for the CDR3: TGCGCCAGCAGTCTAAGACTAGTCCCCTACAATGAGCAGTTCTTC. It is translated as CASSLRLVPYNEQFF.

The chain employs TRBV4-1 and TRBJ2-5; 9 nucleotides match TRBD2. The V gene end was trimmed by 0 bases and the J gene end by 1 base; junction bases not matched to a gene: 6. CDR1 and CDR2 (germline): MGHRA, YSYEKL. The CDR3 contains 17 residues. The CDR3 DNA follows: TGCGCCAGCAGCCAAGATAAGGGTAGCGGGGGCCAAGAGACCCAGTACTTC. As protein: CASSQDKGSGGQETQYF.

The chain combines TRBV6-4 with TRBJ2-7; a possible D gene is TRBD2 (5 bases). Germline V lookup: CDR1 MRHNA, CDR2 SNTAGT. The CDR3 has 15 amino acids. The V end was cut by 8 bases, the J end by 2 bases, with 19 bases between. CDR3 nucleotide sequence: TGTGCCAGCGGGAGCCCGTGCTGTTCCACCTACGAGCAGTACTTC. Its translation: CASGSPCCSTYEQYF.

The rearrangement joins TRBV7-2 to TRBJ2-1; 11 bases map to TRBD2. Germline V gene data show CDR1 as SGHTA and CDR2 as FQGNSA. The CDR3 loop spans 16 amino acids. V lost 5 bases and J lost 6; bases outside the gene matches: 9. In nucleotides, the CDR3 is TGTGCCAGCAGCCAAGATAGCGGGGGGGCCATCAATGAGCAGTTCTTC. Translation gives CASSQDSGGAINEQFF.

This CDR3 is CASSLKGDLDRAVDEQYF. The DNA for the CDR3 is TGTGCCAGCAGCTTAAAAGGTGACTTGGACAGGGCGGTGGACGAGCAGTACTTC. V is TRBV7-9 and J is TRBJ2-7; 8 bases fit TRBD1. V was pared by 2 bases and J by 5 bases, with 17 bases of the junction left unmatched. This CDR3 is built from 18 residues. Germline V gene sequence: CDR1 SEHNR, CDR2 FQNEAQ (reference sequence).

The rearrangement uses TRBV4-1 and TRBJ1-2; TRBD1 agrees at 7 bases. Trimming cost V 8 bases and J 4 bases; bases outside gene matches: 7. Germline V CDR1 and CDR2: MGHRA, YSYEKL. This CDR3 is 13 amino acids long. CDR3 coding DNA: TGCGCCAGCTCGAGGGGGCCAAGCTATGGCTACACCTTC. Encoded protein: CASSRGPSYGYTF.

This clone was recorded only once. The rearrangement uses TRBV2 and TRBJ1-6; 7 bases align to TRBD1. Germline assignment: CDR1 SNHLY and CDR2 FYNNEI. The V and J ends lost 5 bases and 0 bases, in that order; junction bases with no gene match: 7. The CDR3 is 17 residues long. The CDR3 DNA is TGTGCCAGCAGTTCTGAGACAGGGAGCTCCTATAATTCACCCCTCCACTTT. This translates into CASSSETGSSYNSPLHF. Full variable domain (rest looked up from reference TRBV2 and TRBJ1-6): EPEVTQTPSHQVTQMGQEVILRCVPISNHLYFYWYRQILGQKVEFLVSFYNNEISEKSEIFDDQFSVERPDGSNFTLKIRSTKLEDSAMYFCASSSETGSSYNSPLHFGNGTRLTVT.

Only a few counts were recorded for this clone. V gene TRBV27 combines with J gene TRBJ2-3, with D tentatively TRBD2 (6 bases). The CDR3 runs to 16 residues. From germline, CDR1 is MNHEY and CDR2 SMNVEV (reference sequence). V lost 7 bases, J lost 1 base, and 18 bases lay in between. This chain's CDR3 is CASTLLRLGGTDTQYF. The CDR3 DNA sequence: TGTGCCAGCACCCTACTCAGACTAGGGGGCACAGATACGCAGTATTTT.

The chain is built from TRBV5-6 and TRBJ1-4; no clear D gene. The CDR3 has 15 amino acids. Germline CDR1 is SGHDT and CDR2 is YYEEEE. Trimming removed 1 base from V and 2 bases from J, with 9 bases in between. CDR3 nucleotides: TGTGCCAGCAGCTTGTTGGGCAGGACTAATGAAAAACTGTTTTTT. This sequence encodes CASSLLGRTNEKLFF.

The V and J genes are TRBV5-6 and TRBJ2-3, with D possibly matching TRBD1 (5 bases). The CDR3 runs 14 residues. Germline V gives CDR1 SGHDT, CDR2 YYEEEE. Trimming took off 5 bases at V and 5 bases at J, with 15 bases between the two ends. CDR3 sequence reads: CASRGSPRGDTQYF. Written as DNA, the CDR3 is TGTGCCAGCAGGGGGTCTCCAAGGGGAGATACGCAGTATTTT. Drawing the rest from reference TRBV5-6 and TRBJ2-3, the complete variable domain is DAGVTQSPTHLIKTRGQQVTLRCSPKSGHDTVSWYQQALGQGPQFIFQYYEEEERQRGNFPDRFSGHQFPNYSSELNVNALLLGDSALYLCASRGSPRGDTQYFGPGTRLTVL.

The chain joins TRBV5-1 to TRBJ2-7; TRBD1 aligns across 8 bases. Germline CDR1 reads SGHRS; CDR2 reads YFSETQ. The CDR3 totals 20 residues. V shed 1 base and J 0 bases; nucleotides not matched to a gene: 18. CDR3 nucleotide sequence: TGCGCCAGCAGCTTGTCGCGCAGGGGGCAGAACCTACGTCCCTCCTACGAGCAGTACTTC. Residues: CASSLSRRGQNLRPSYEQYF.

The gene calls are TRBV9 and TRBJ1-1; weak D call: TRBD1 (6 bases). Germline V gene data show CDR1 as SGDLS and CDR2 as YYNGEE. The CDR3 loop spans 17 amino acids. With 4 bases removed from V and 6 bases from J, the gap between germline ends came to 25 bases. The CDR3, as DNA: TGTGCCAGCAGCCGGGACACGTCATTTAGTTGGGTGGCTGAAGCTTTCTTT. Its protein product is CASSRDTSFSWVAEAFF.

The genes are TRBV19 and TRBJ1-4; no reliable D call. Germline V lookup: CDR1 LNHDA, CDR2 SQIVND (reference sequence). Trimming removed 3 bases at V and 3 bases at J, with 8 bases between. This CDR3 comprises 14 residues. Here the CDR3 DNA reads TGTGCCAGTAGTATGGGCCGTTCTAATGAAAAACTGTTTTTT. Translated: CASSMGRSNEKLFF.

The V and J genes are TRBV27 and TRBJ2-3; TRBD1 agrees at 7 bases. Germline CDR1 reads MNHEY; CDR2 reads SMNVEV (reference sequence). The CDR3 covers 14 residues. The V gene end was trimmed by 7 bases and the J gene end by 4 bases; junction bases not matched to a gene: 8. The CDR3 DNA sequence: TGTGCCAGCACCCACACAACAGGGGCAGATACGCAGTATTTT. This codes for CASTHTTGADTQYF.